A single sample is the source of the 19 T cell receptor beta chains below, sequenced in a study of T-cell reconstitution after alpha-beta-depleted transplantation in children. Unique molecular identifiers were incorporated into the prepared TCRbeta library. In TCRdb, the PCR reads were re-called with MiXCR into one record per CDR3 protein. Among fewer than 400,000 distinct CDR3 sequences, 23% were seen once, and the ten largest hold about a tenth. The sample in question was PBMCs, mostly from graft donor cells, obtained 180 days after TCRalphabeta/CD19-depleted stem cell transplant. The receptors shown here come from a male patient younger than 18 who had a stem cell transplant for acute lymphoblastic leukemia, so the T cells may come from the graft donor.

This rearrangement joins TRBV11-1 to TRBJ2-1; D remains ambiguous. The length of the CDR3 is 15 residues. Germline V gene data show CDR1 as SGHAT and CDR2 as FQDESV (reference sequence). Between the trimmed V and J ends, which lost 3 bases and 4 bases, there was a span of 13 bases. CDR3 in DNA: TGTGCCAGCAGCTTCAGGACCTCGACATACAATGAGCAGTTCTTC. Protein sequence: CASSFRTSTYNEQFF. The entire variable domain, with the rest obtained from reference TRBV11-1 and TRBJ2-1, is as follows: EAEVAQSPRYKITEKSQAVAFWCDPISGHATLYWYRQILGQGPELLVQFQDESVVDDSQLPKDRFSAERLKGVDSTLKIQPAELGDSAMYLCASSFRTSTYNEQFFGPGTRLTVL.

The chain employs TRBV20-1 and TRBJ2-5, with TRBD2 matching over 12 bases. Germline V gene data show CDR1 as DFQATT and CDR2 as SNEGSKA (reference sequence). The CDR3 sequence is 14 residues long. The junction had 9 bases not matched to a gene; V was cut back by 6 bases and J by 7 bases. The CDR3 sequence: CSAVLAGGPGTQYF. The CDR3 nucleotides read TGCAGTGCCGTACTAGCGGGGGGTCCCGGGACCCAGTACTTC.

This clonotype was observed at least ten times. The gene calls are TRBV29-1 and TRBJ2-1; TRBD1 agrees at 7 bases. This CDR3 spans 11 amino acids. Germline lookup yields CDR1 SQVTM and CDR2 ANQGSEA. The V segment lost 7 bases and the J segment 6 bases; nucleotides outside the gene matches: 3. The CDR3 region is CSAGTANEQFF. The CDR3 bases are TGCAGCGCCGGGACAGCCAATGAGCAGTTCTTC.

The rearrangement links TRBV12-3 or TRBV12-4 to TRBJ1-4; D might be TRBD1 (6 bases). CDR3 length: 22 residues. Trimming removed 0 bases at V and 7 bases at J, with 33 bases between. CDR3 loop: CASSLAEINRRTDRAGGEKLFF. The CDR3 region has the DNA TGTGCCAGCAGTTTAGCTGAGATTAACCGTAGGACAGACCGGGCGGGCGGTGAAAAACTGTTTTTT.

This clonotype has just a few counts. This CDR3 is CASSLAPSVGTYEQYF. In DNA, the CDR3 is TGTGCCAGCAGCTTAGCTCCTAGCGTTGGCACCTACGAGCAGTACTTC. The genes are TRBV7-6 and TRBJ2-7; maybe TRBD2 (6 bases). The CDR3 covers 16 residues. Trimming took off 0 bases at V and 2 bases at J, with 14 bases between the two ends. Germline V lookup: CDR1 SGHVS, CDR2 FNYEAQ. Full variable domain (missing parts from reference TRBV7-6 and TRBJ2-7): GAGVSQSPRYKVTKRGQDVALRCDPISGHVSLYWYRQALGQGPEFLTYFNYEAQQDKSGLPNDRFSAERPEGSISTLTIQRTEQRDSAMYRCASSLAPSVGTYEQYFGPGTRLTVT.

This chain uses TRBV20-1 with TRBJ2-7; no definite D call. Germline CDR1 reads DFQATT; CDR2 reads SNEGSKA (reference sequence). V lost 2 bases, J lost 3 bases, and 8 bases lay in between. The CDR3 has 12 residues. The chain's CDR3 is CSARQGYYEQYF. The CDR3 region has the DNA TGCAGTGCTAGACAAGGCTACTACGAGCAGTACTTC.

This rearrangement joins TRBV12-3 or TRBV12-4 to TRBJ2-1; 11 bases align to TRBD2. V gave up 4 bases and J gave up 6 bases; unmatched junction bases: 8. The CDR3 runs to 16 residues. The CDR3 nucleotides read TGTGCCAGCAGTTCCATCCTAGCGGGAGGAAGCAATGAGCAGTTCTTC. Residues: CASSSILAGGSNEQFF.

V gene TRBV2 combines with J gene TRBJ1-5, with TRBD1 as a possible D gene (5 bases). The CDR3 has 18 residues. CDR1 and CDR2 from the germline V gene are SNHLY and FYNNEI. The germline V and J ends were trimmed by 6 bases and 6 bases, with 27 bases remaining between them. The CDR3 sequence: CASSLRLGELLGGQPQHF. DNA for the CDR3: TGTGCCAGCAGCCTCCGCCTAGGGGAACTTTTGGGCGGTCAGCCCCAGCATTTT.

This clonotype was picked up a small number of times. The chain joins TRBV20-1 to TRBJ1-5, with 7 positions matching TRBD1. V lost 5 bases and J lost 2; bases outside the gene matches: 9. Germline assignment: CDR1 DFQATT and CDR2 SNEGSKA (reference sequence). The CDR3 loop spans 15 amino acids. The CDR3 spells CSAPQGEGGNQPQHF. The DNA of the CDR3 is TGCAGTGCTCCCCAGGGGGAAGGGGGCAATCAGCCCCAGCATTTT.

This clonotype was detected a few times. This chain links TRBV4-1 with TRBJ1-3, with no clear D. Germline V lookup: CDR1 MGHRA, CDR2 YSYEKL. The CDR3 sequence is 14 residues long. Trimming pared 6 bases from V and 3 bases from J, leaving 12 bases between. CDR3 sequence: CASRGPGHGNTIYF. The CDR3 coding sequence is TGCGCCAGCAGAGGACCCGGGCATGGAAACACCATATATTTT.

The sample holds a few counts of this clonotype. The chain is built from TRBV5-1 and TRBJ2-7; the D is unclear. Per germline, CDR1 SGHRS and CDR2 YFSETQ. Trimming shortened V by 7 bases and J by 0 bases, and 14 bases separated the two germline ends. The CDR3 has 14 amino acids. The CDR3 DNA reads as TGCGCCAGCGGGAAGGGCCTGAGCTCCTACGAGCAGTACTTC. Translation gives CASGKGLSSYEQYF.

The V gene is TRBV20-1, the J gene TRBJ2-7, with a possible D match to TRBD2 (5 bases). V dropped 0 bases and J dropped 0 bases, with 9 bases sitting between them. CDR1 and CDR2 from the germline V gene are DFQATT and SNEGSKA (reference sequence). The CDR3 has 14 residues. CDR3 loop: CSARDDYPSYEQYF. CDR3 sequence (DNA): TGCAGTGCTAGAGACGACTACCCCTCCTACGAGCAGTACTTC.

This clonotype was detected a few times. The rearrangement joins TRBV5-1 to TRBJ1-1; perhaps TRBD1 as D (6 bases). The CDR3 loop spans 17 amino acids. The V end was cut by 1 base, the J end by 0 bases, with 16 bases between. Looked up from germline, CDR1 is SGHRS and CDR2 is YFSETQ. DNA of the CDR3: TGCGCCAGCAGCTTGCGGGAGGTAGGGGGAGTGAACACTGAAGCTTTCTTT. Its translation is CASSLREVGGVNTEAFF.

The V gene is TRBV5-1, the J gene TRBJ2-7, with D hard to call. V lost 0 bases, J lost 7 bases, and 14 bases lay in between. The CDR3 sequence is 14 residues long. Per germline, CDR1 SGHRS and CDR2 YFSETQ. As DNA, the CDR3 is TGCGCCAGCAGCTTGGCCTCGTGGGAAGGAGAGCAGTACTTC. Protein sequence: CASSLASWEGEQYF.

Note on this clonotype: A read error may account for a junction end that differs from germline. This chain joins TRBV29-1 and TRBJ1-4; D gene unclear. Germline V gene lookup returns CDR1 SQVTM and CDR2 ANQGSEA. The CDR3 spans 14 residues. CDR3 bases: TGCAGAGTTGCGCCACGGCTAAGTAATGAAAAACTGTTTTTT. Translating gives CRVAPRLSNEKLFF.

This clonotype appeared a few times. The chain carries TRBV7-3 and TRBJ2-1; 7 bases are a match to TRBD2. V dropped 5 bases and J dropped 5; count of bases not matched to a gene: 9. From germline, CDR1 is SGHTA and CDR2 FQGTGA. CDR3 size: 15 residues. The CDR3 region has the DNA TGTGCCAGCAGCCTAAGACCAGCGGGGCACAATGAGCAGTTCTTC. Amino acids: CASSLRPAGHNEQFF.

The chain is built from TRBV6-5 and TRBJ2-3; TRBD2 matches at 7 bases. Trimming took 8 bases from V and 2 from J; bases not matched to a gene: 7. From germline, CDR1 is MNHEY and CDR2 SVGAGI. CDR3 length: 14 amino acids. The CDR3 here is CASGGSGTTDTQYF. The CDR3 DNA follows: TGTGCCAGCGGCGGGAGTGGGACCACAGATACGCAGTATTTT.

The chain joins TRBV4-1 to TRBJ2-3; 9 nucleotides align to TRBD2. From germline, CDR1 is MGHRA and CDR2 YSYEKL. V lost 1 base and J lost 6; bases outside the gene matches: 14. The CDR3 runs to 18 residues. The CDR3 region is CASSQGRAGGLFLDTQYF. In nucleotides, the CDR3 is TGCGCCAGCAGCCAAGGTCGAGCGGGAGGCCTCTTTCTGGATACGCAGTATTTT.

There are a few counts of this clonotype. The chain carries TRBV29-1 and TRBJ2-7; 8 bases are a match to TRBD1. CDR1 SQVTM and CDR2 ANQGSEA come from the germline V gene. V was pared by 0 bases and J by 1 base, with 5 bases of the junction left unmatched. The CDR3 covers 15 residues. The DNA for the CDR3 is TGCAGCGTTGAAGAAGGGGACAGGTTTTCCTACGAGCAGTACTTC. This encodes CSVEEGDRFSYEQYF.